This T cell receptor beta chain comes out of a study of CD8+ T cells in alopecia areata. Study-wide findings and caveats: Possibly as an HLA-related effect, TCR sharing across patients appeared less clear than in mice. In lesional scalp, particularly from alopecia totalis/universalis, clonality was higher than in normal scalp.

As the sequencing template, cDNA was produced by extracting RNA and reverse transcribing it. Measured with immunoSEQ multiplex PCR; TCRdb has only the in-frame clones, and not every one. The sample shows some 120,000 clones, none of them appearing just once. Germline lookup yields CDR1 NSQYPW and CDR2 LRSPGD (reference sequence). The CDR3 extends over 16 amino acids. The J segment lost 0 bases and the V segment lost 3 bases, leaving 4 bases of the junction unmatched. This clone was observed a handful of times. Its antigen remains unknown. TCRdb's protein sequence differs at residue 13 from the translated DNA; the protein presented here follows the DNA. These gene names are mouse names. The read finishes 3 residues shy of the CDR3 end, and the germline J gene is used to complete it.

The V call is TRBV1, the J call TRBJ1-3; 8 bases agree with TRBD1. Source material: lesional skin. The TCR originated in a C3H/HeJ mouse with alopecia areata. This mouse strain has H2-k as its MHC haplotype. Here the CDR3 reads CTCSADRAHSGNTLYF. The CDR3 DNA, read in part, is TGCACCTGCAGTGCGGACAGGGCCCATTCTGGAAATACG.